These 15 T cell receptor beta chains came from one sample sequenced in a study of CD8 T cells in Susac syndrome. RNA, at about 0.5 to 1 ug, was reverse transcribed with random hexamers. TCRdb re-called the immunoSEQ multiplex PCR reads with MiXCR, one entry per CDR3 protein. The sample records about 130,000 distinct CDR3 sequences, approximately 95% being singletons. Source material: CD8+ T cells from PBMCs. The receptor set was obtained from a human donor with Susac syndrome.

CDR3 region: CSASGQSSYEQYF. CDR3 nucleotides: TGCAGTGCCTCGGGACAGAGCTCCTACGAGCAGTACTTC. The V call is TRBV20-1, the J call TRBJ2-7; the match to TRBD1 covers 7 bases. The CDR3 has 13 residues. Trimming cost V 6 bases and J 0 bases; bases outside gene matches: 5. In germline, CDR1 is DFQATT, CDR2 SNEGSKA (reference sequence).

This chain uses TRBV10-3 with TRBJ2-3; unclear D gene. Germline values: CDR1 ENHRY, CDR2 SYGVKD. V dropped 0 bases and J dropped 2 bases, with 6 bases sitting between them. The CDR3 runs to 14 residues. The CDR3 sequence: CAISESPNTDTQYF. The CDR3 DNA reads TGTGCCATCAGTGAGTCCCCGAACACAGATACGCAGTATTTT.

In this sample, this clonotype turned up once. The gene calls are TRBV10-2 and TRBJ2-7, with D possibly being TRBD1 (6 bases). V lost 6 bases and J 7 bases, leaving 16 bases between the germline ends. The CDR3 covers 13 residues. CDR1 WSHSY and CDR2 SAAADI come from the germline V gene. The CDR3 reads CASRGALNGEQYF. CDR3 sequence (DNA): TGCGCCAGCAGGGGGGCCCTCAACGGGGAGCAGTACTTC.

The V call is TRBV4-1, the J call TRBJ2-1; the match to TRBD2 covers 9 bases. Germline CDR1 reads MGHRA; CDR2 reads YSYEKL. The CDR3 has 18 residues. Trimming took 4 bases from V and 3 from J; bases not matched to a gene: 13. The CDR3 DNA follows: TGCGCCAGCAGCCCCAGCGGAGCGGGAGGAGGTGGCTACAATGAGCAGTTCTTC. It translates to CASSPSGAGGGGYNEQFF.

The CDR3 coding sequence is TGTGCCAGCAGTCCCCGGACAGGGCCCCTCAATCAGCCCCAGCATTTT. Translated, it gives CASSPRTGPLNQPQHF. The rearrangement joins TRBV28 to TRBJ1-5, with 8 positions matching TRBD1. The ends lost 5 bases at V and 3 bases at J; junction bases unmatched: 9. The CDR3 has 16 residues. CDR1 MDHEN and CDR2 SYDVKM come from the germline V gene.

J is TRBJ2-6 and V is TRBV9; TRBD2 is a possible D gene (6 bases). V lost 0 bases and J lost 0, with 10 bases in between. Germline V gene lookup returns CDR1 SGDLS and CDR2 YYNGEE. The length of the CDR3 is 17 residues. The CDR3 loop reads CASSVDGGFSGANVLTF. DNA of the CDR3: TGTGCCAGCAGCGTAGACGGGGGTTTCTCTGGGGCCAACGTCCTGACTTTC.

Worth noting for this clonotype: Since a much larger clone is just one base distant, this may be a read error. V and J are TRBV7-8 and TRBJ1-5; D remains ambiguous. V was pared by 1 base and J by 6 bases, with 4 bases between. The CDR3 sequence is 12 residues long. CDR1 and CDR2 from the germline V gene are SGHVS and FQNEAQ. CDR3 sequence: CASSLVGQPQHF. The CDR3 coding sequence is TGTGCCAGCAGCTTAGTGGGTCAGCCCCAGCATTTT.

The chain couples TRBV10-1 to TRBJ2-3, with D perhaps TRBD2 (5 bases). In germline, CDR1 is WNHNN, CDR2 SYGVQD (reference sequence). The CDR3 spans 14 residues. The germline V and J ends were trimmed by 9 bases and 3 bases, with 16 bases remaining between them. For the CDR3, the DNA is TGCGCCAGGGTCTTAGTACGCGGGACAGATACGCAGTATTTT. This encodes CARVLVRGTDTQYF.

CDR3 bases: TGCAGCGTTGTTAGCGAAAGCAATCAGCCCCAGCATTTT. Its translation: CSVVSESNQPQHF. This chain connects TRBV29-1 to TRBJ1-5; D uncertain. The V gene's germline CDR1 is SQVTM and CDR2 ANQGSEA. The length of the CDR3 is 13 residues. V lost 4 bases to trimming and J lost 1 base, with 8 bases between them. The full variable domain, completed using reference TRBV29-1 and TRBJ1-5, is SAVISQKPSRDICQRGTSLTIQCQVDSQVTMMFWYRQQPGQSLTLIATANQGSEATYESGFVIDKFPISRPNLTFSTLTVSNMSPEDSSIYLCSVVSESNQPQHFGDGTRLSIL.

This clonotype is a singleton in its sample. The rearrangement uses TRBV11-2 and TRBJ2-5, with a weak D call TRBD2 (6 bases). In germline, CDR1 is SGHAT, CDR2 FQNNGV. This CDR3 is 17 amino acids long. V lost 0 bases and J lost 3, with 17 bases in between. CDR3 amino acids: CASSLDSRAGLKETQYF. In DNA, the CDR3 is TGTGCCAGCAGCTTAGATTCCCGAGCGGGCCTGAAAGAGACCCAGTACTTC.

The chain joins TRBV29-1 to TRBJ2-3, with D possibly being TRBD2 (6 bases). V dropped 2 bases and J dropped 5 bases, with 20 bases sitting between them. The V gene's germline CDR1 is SQVTM and CDR2 ANQGSEA. The CDR3 consists of 16 residues. The CDR3, as DNA: TGCAGCGTTGAAAGCCCCCGGGTGGGGCGGGGAGATACGCAGTATTTT. Its translation: CSVESPRVGRGDTQYF.

The rearrangement joins TRBV7-9 to TRBJ2-1; TRBD2 aligns across 9 bases. The ends lost 2 bases at V and 7 bases at J; junction bases unmatched: 6. This CDR3 region has 15 residues. Germline loops: CDR1 SEHNR, CDR2 FQNEAQ (reference sequence). CDR3 protein: CASSLFAGGGNEQFF. DNA for the CDR3: TGTGCCAGCAGCTTATTCGCGGGAGGGGGGAATGAGCAGTTCTTC.

The chain has TRBV12-3 or TRBV12-4 and TRBJ2-5, with D perhaps given as TRBD1 or TRBD2 (6 bases each). CDR3 length: 14 amino acids. Trimming left V 1 base short and J 1 base short, with 7 bases between. The CDR3 nucleotides read TGTGCCAGCAGTTTAGAGGGGGGCCAAGAGACCCAGTACTTC. It encodes CASSLEGGQETQYF.

The rearrangement links TRBV27 to TRBJ2-2; 7 positions match TRBD2. The CDR3 totals 17 residues. The V and J ends lost 0 bases and 3 bases, in that order; junction bases with no gene match: 7. Germline CDR1 MNHEY, CDR2 SMNVEV (reference sequence). CDR3 nucleotides: TGTGCCAGCAGTTTATCGTCGGCGGGAGTGCACACCGGGGAGCTGTTTTTT. It translates to CASSLSSAGVHTGELFF.

This chain joins TRBV18 and TRBJ2-7; 9 bases agree with TRBD1. The CDR3 loop spans 15 amino acids. Germline V lookup: CDR1 KGHSH, CDR2 LQKENI. The ends lost 8 bases at V and 7 bases at J; junction bases unmatched: 15. Written as DNA, the CDR3 is TGTGCCAGCCCGGCCGTCACAGGGGGCTCCGTAGAGCAGTACTTC. Translation gives CASPAVTGGSVEQYF.